Shown below are 23 T cell receptor beta chains from a single sample sequenced in a study of control samples from healthy donors and cancer patients. Sequencing was performed with immunoSEQ multiplex PCR; in TCRdb, only in-frame clones are kept and a portion is missing. Of fewer than 200,000 clones listed, 70% to 90% are singletons. Sequenced sample: blood. Receptor source: a man in his thirties or forties in good health.

This sequence joins TRBV5-4 and TRBJ1-2, with a possible D match to TRBD1 (5 bases). Germline V gene lookup returns CDR1 SGHNT and CDR2 YYREEE (reference sequence). The CDR3 sequence is 14 residues long. Trimming took off 0 bases at V and 8 bases at J, with 14 bases between the two ends. CDR3 in amino acids: CASSLEWRAGGYTF. Here the CDR3 DNA reads TGTGCCAGCAGCTTGGAGTGGCGGGCAGGGGGCTACACCTTC.

This chain joins TRBV5-4 and TRBJ2-1, with TRBD1 matching 9 bases. Per the germline V gene, CDR1 is SGHNT and CDR2 is YYREEE (reference sequence). J lost 6 bases, V lost 0 bases, and 4 bases had no gene match. The CDR3 length is 15 residues. CDR3 sequence (DNA): TGTGCCAGCAGCTTGGAGGGACAGGGACCCAATGAGCAGTTCTTC. As protein: CASSLEGQGPNEQFF. Variable domain in full (rest from reference TRBV5-4 and TRBJ2-1): ETGVTQSPTHLIKTRGQQVTLRCSSQSGHNTVSWYQQALGQGPQFIFQYYREEENGRGNFPPRFSGLQFPNYSSELNVNALELDDSALYLCASSLEGQGPNEQFFGPGTRLTVL.

The chain recombines TRBV27 with TRBJ2-5, with D perhaps TRBD1 or TRBD2 (6 bases each). Germline CDR1 reads MNHEY; CDR2 reads SMNVEV (reference sequence). The CDR3 length is 11 residues. Trimming shortened V by 11 bases and J by 5 bases, and 12 bases separated the two germline ends. The CDR3 bases are TGTGCCGACAGGAGCGGGGAGACCCAGTACTTC. This codes for CADRSGETQYF.

This clone was detected only once. The V call is TRBV27, the J call TRBJ1-4; D unclear. There are 17 residues in the CDR3. V was shortened by 0 bases and J by 8 bases, with 19 bases between the two germline ends. CDR1 and CDR2 (germline): MNHEY, SMNVEV (reference sequence). The CDR3 nucleotides read TGTGCCAGCAGTTTATCCTCTCGGACCCCTGATATAGAAAAACTGTTTTTT. Residues: CASSLSSRTPDIEKLFF.

J is TRBJ1-4 and V is TRBV20-1; D possibly corresponds to TRBD1 (5 bases). CDR3 length equals 15 residues. Germline CDR1 is DFQATT and CDR2 is SNEGSKA (reference sequence). The germline V and J ends were trimmed by 3 bases and 8 bases, with 19 bases remaining between them. As DNA, the CDR3 is TGCAGTGCTAGTTTTTTGGACACCAACAAGGAAAAACTGTTTTTT. As protein: CSASFLDTNKEKLFF.

J is TRBJ1-2 and V is TRBV2; D is unclear. Trimming shortened V by 4 bases and J by 1 base, and 7 bases separated the two germline ends. The CDR3 runs 13 residues. Germline assignment: CDR1 SNHLY and CDR2 FYNNEI. CDR3 nucleotides: TGTGCCAGCAGTGGGGATGGTAACTATGGCTACACCTTC. It is translated as CASSGDGNYGYTF.

J is TRBJ1-5 and V is TRBV7-9; D uncertain. Germline assignment: CDR1 SEHNR and CDR2 FQNEAQ (reference sequence). This CDR3 contains 13 residues. The V gene lost 2 bases and the J gene lost 5 bases, with 7 bases spanning the gap. The chain's CDR3 is CASSLYGYQPQHF. The CDR3 coding sequence is TGTGCCAGCAGCTTATACGGCTATCAGCCCCAGCATTTT.

V gene TRBV7-3 combines with J gene TRBJ2-1, with a tentative D call TRBD1 (6 bases). CDR1 is SGHTA, CDR2 FQGTGA, per germline. CDR3 length: 13 residues. Trimming pared 5 bases from V and 9 bases from J, leaving 14 bases between. The CDR3 DNA reads TGTGCCAGCAGCCGCATTGGGGGCCGTGAGCAGTTCTTC. Translation gives CASSRIGGREQFF.

The genes are TRBV4-1 and TRBJ1-1; D is undetermined. CDR3 length equals 17 residues. V was pared by 4 bases and J by 1 base, with 19 bases between. CDR1 and CDR2 (germline): MGHRA, YSYEKL. The CDR3 is CASSPRGVRASNTEAFF. The CDR3 coding sequence is TGCGCCAGCAGCCCCCGAGGAGTCCGGGCTTCGAACACTGAAGCTTTCTTT.

The CDR3: CASSLPGTGGIAGVREQFF. CDR3 DNA: TGTGCCAGCAGCCTCCCCGGGACAGGGGGGATAGCGGGAGTAAGGGAGCAGTTCTTC. The rearrangement joins TRBV14 to TRBJ2-1; TRBD1 matches 11 bases. Germline values: CDR1 SGHDN, CDR2 FVKESK. Germline trimming cut 4 bases from V and 10 bases from J; bases unmatched to any gene: 21. The CDR3 is 19 residues long. Together with reference TRBV14 and TRBJ2-1, the CDR3 gives the full variable domain: EAGVTQFPSHSVIEKGQTVTLRCDPISGHDNLYWYRRVMGKEIKFLLHFVKESKQDESGMPNNRFLAERTGGTYSTLKVQPAELEDSGVYFCASSLPGTGGIAGVREQFFGPGTRLTVL.

The chain has TRBV27 and TRBJ2-1; 12 bases line up with TRBD2. The length of the CDR3 is 16 residues. V lost 4 bases to trimming and J lost 6 bases; unmatched junction nucleotides: 7. CDR1 and CDR2 from the germline V gene are MNHEY and SMNVEV (reference sequence). The CDR3, as DNA: TGTGCCAGCAGTTCCATTGCGACTAGCGGGAGCAATGAGCAGTTCTTC. This sequence encodes CASSSIATSGSNEQFF.

The chain couples TRBV10-1 to TRBJ2-4, with D possibly TRBD1 on 6 matching bases. There are 15 residues in the CDR3. Looked up from germline, CDR1 is WNHNN and CDR2 is SYGVQD (reference sequence). V was pared by 6 bases and J by 3 bases, with 15 bases between. In DNA form, the CDR3 reads TGCGCCAGCAGGGTGGACAGCTCCGACAAAAACATTCAGTACTTC. This sequence encodes CASRVDSSDKNIQYF.

V and J are TRBV28 and TRBJ1-5; D unclear. Trimming shortened V by 8 bases and J by 6 bases, and 2 bases separated the two germline ends. The CDR3 loop spans 9 amino acids. Germline lookup yields CDR1 MDHEN and CDR2 SYDVKM. Here the CDR3 reads CASGQPQHF. The CDR3 region has the DNA TGTGCCAGCGGTCAGCCCCAGCATTTT.

The CDR3 DNA sequence: TGTGCCAGCAGTGTCCAGCGGGGAGGCTACGAGCAGTACTTC. Protein product: CASSVQRGGYEQYF. The chain recombines TRBV2 with TRBJ2-7; TRBD2 matches 7 bases. The CDR3 covers 14 residues. The V gene's germline CDR1 is SNHLY and CDR2 FYNNEI. V shed 4 bases, J shed 3 bases, and the junction held 6 bases outside the gene matches. Drawing the rest from reference TRBV2 and TRBJ2-7, the complete variable domain is EPEVTQTPSHQVTQMGQEVILRCVPISNHLYFYWYRQILGQKVEFLVSFYNNEISEKSEIFDDQFSVERPDGSNFTLKIRSTKLEDSAMYFCASSVQRGGYEQYFGPGTRLTVT.

This chain connects TRBV28 to TRBJ2-6; D is perhaps TRBD1 or TRBD2 (5 bases each). The CDR3 sequence is 15 residues long. Germline values: CDR1 MDHEN, CDR2 SYDVKM. V was pared by 2 bases and J by 2 bases, with 7 bases between. The CDR3: CASSLEGTGANVLTF. The CDR3 nucleotides are TGTGCCAGCAGTTTAGAGGGGACTGGGGCCAACGTCCTGACTTTC.

This clone was found once. The chain is built from TRBV5-1 and TRBJ2-6; a possible D gene is TRBD1 (5 bases). CDR1 SGHRS and CDR2 YFSETQ come from the germline V gene. Deletions cut 0 bases from V and 0 bases from J, with 7 bases between. The CDR3 runs 16 residues. The CDR3 sequence is CASSLGDSSGANVLTF. In nucleotides, the CDR3 is TGCGCCAGCAGCTTGGGAGACAGCTCTGGGGCCAACGTCCTGACTTTC.

The V call is TRBV2, the J call TRBJ1-5, with D hard to call. Looked up from germline, CDR1 is SNHLY and CDR2 is FYNNEI. The CDR3 consists of 14 residues. The V end was cut by 0 bases, the J end by 5 bases, with 8 bases between. Here the CDR3 reads CASSEARSDQPQHF. DNA for the CDR3: TGTGCCAGCAGTGAAGCGCGGTCCGATCAGCCCCAGCATTTT.

The genes are TRBV5-1 and TRBJ2-1; 15 positions agree with TRBD2. V trimming: 4 bases; J trimming: 9 bases; junction bases outside the gene matches: 8. The CDR3 has 16 residues. Per the germline V gene, CDR1 is SGHRS and CDR2 is YFSETQ. This CDR3 reads CASSTGTSGGRSEQFF. The CDR3 bases are TGCGCCAGCAGCACGGGGACTAGCGGGGGGAGAAGTGAGCAGTTCTTC. The variable domain in full, completed from reference TRBV5-1 and TRBJ2-1, reads KAGVTQTPRYLIKTRGQQVTLSCSPISGHRSVSWYQQTPGQGLQFLFEYFSETQRNKGNFPGRFSGRQFSNSRSEMNVSTLELGDSALYLCASSTGTSGGRSEQFFGPGTRLTVL.

The chain links TRBV18 to TRBJ1-2; D is ambiguous. V dropped 3 bases and J dropped 3 bases, with 8 bases sitting between them. The CDR3 loop spans 13 amino acids. The V gene's germline CDR1 is KGHSH and CDR2 LQKENI. The CDR3 nucleotides are TGTGCCAGCTCACCCCTACGGGACTATGGCTACACCTTC. This gives the protein CASSPLRDYGYTF.

The J gene is TRBJ2-4, the V gene TRBV18; D not resolved. V gave up 3 bases and J gave up 0 bases, with 9 bases separating them. CDR3 size: 15 residues. The germline V gene has CDR1 KGHSH and CDR2 LQKENI. The CDR3 DNA sequence: TGTGCCAGCTCACCCTTTTCTTTAGCCAAAAACATTCAGTACTTC. It specifies CASSPFSLAKNIQYF.

The chain combines TRBV7-2 with TRBJ1-1, with 9 bases aligning to TRBD1. Per the germline V gene, CDR1 is SGHTA and CDR2 is FQGNSA. Germline trimming cut 5 bases from V and 6 bases from J; bases unmatched to any gene: 7. CDR3 length: 14 amino acids. The CDR3 DNA reads TGTGCCAGCAGCACAGACAGGGACAGGGCTGAAGCTTTCTTT. Protein product: CASSTDRDRAEAFF.

The chain carries TRBV7-9 and TRBJ1-2, with a weak D call TRBD1 (5 bases). V was trimmed by 5 bases and J by 5 bases, leaving 6 bases between them. The CDR3 has 11 residues. The germline V gene encodes CDR1 SEHNR and CDR2 FQNEAQ (reference sequence). The CDR3 region has the DNA TGTGCCAGCAGCCGACAGTATGGCTACACCTTC. Translation gives CASSRQYGYTF.

This chain uses TRBV12-3 or TRBV12-4 with TRBJ2-5, with D tentatively TRBD2 (6 bases). V shed 7 bases and J shed 3 bases, with 12 bases lying between them. The CDR3 sequence is 13 residues long. CDR3 in amino acids: CASTRRAEETQYF. For the CDR3, the DNA is TGTGCCAGCACCCGGAGGGCGGAAGAGACCCAGTACTTC.